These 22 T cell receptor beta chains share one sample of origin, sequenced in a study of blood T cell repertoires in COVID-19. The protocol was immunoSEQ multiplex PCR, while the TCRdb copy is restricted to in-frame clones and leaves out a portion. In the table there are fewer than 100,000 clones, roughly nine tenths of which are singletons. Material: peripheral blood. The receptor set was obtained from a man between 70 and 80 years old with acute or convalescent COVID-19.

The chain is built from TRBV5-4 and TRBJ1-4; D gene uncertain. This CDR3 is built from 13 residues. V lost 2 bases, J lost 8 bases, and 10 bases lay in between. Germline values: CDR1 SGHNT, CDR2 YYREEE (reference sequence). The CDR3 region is CASSFEVREKLFF. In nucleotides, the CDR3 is TGTGCCAGCAGCTTCGAGGTCCGGGAAAAACTGTTTTTT.

The CDR3 loop reads CASSFETGGGNTIYF. CDR3 DNA sequence: TGTGCCAGCAGCTTTGAGACAGGGGGCGGAAACACCATATATTTT. The chain employs TRBV7-8 and TRBJ1-3; 10 bases agree with TRBD1. The CDR3 loop spans 15 amino acids. V lost 3 bases and J lost 4; bases outside the gene matches: 3. Germline-derived CDR1 and CDR2 are SGHVS and FQNEAQ.

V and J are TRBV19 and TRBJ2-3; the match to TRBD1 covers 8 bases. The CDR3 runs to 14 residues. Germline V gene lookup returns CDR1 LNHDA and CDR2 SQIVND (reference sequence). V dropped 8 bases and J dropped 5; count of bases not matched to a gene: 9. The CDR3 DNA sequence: TGTGCCAGTGGTACAGGGGGTCGGGGAGATACGCAGTATTTT. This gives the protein CASGTGGRGDTQYF. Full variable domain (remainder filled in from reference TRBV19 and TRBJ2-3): DGGITQSPKYLFRKEGQNVTLSCEQNLNHDAMYWYRQDPGQGLRLIYYSQIVNDFQKGDIAEGYSVSREKKESFPLTVTSAQKNPTAFYLCASGTGGRGDTQYFGPGTRLTVL.

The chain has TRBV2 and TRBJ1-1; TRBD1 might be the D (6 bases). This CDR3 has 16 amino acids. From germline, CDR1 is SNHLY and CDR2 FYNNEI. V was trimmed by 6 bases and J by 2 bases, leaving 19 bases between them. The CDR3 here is CASRRGGGVYNTEAFF. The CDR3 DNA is TGTGCCAGCAGAAGAGGGGGGGGCGTGTATAACACTGAAGCTTTCTTT.

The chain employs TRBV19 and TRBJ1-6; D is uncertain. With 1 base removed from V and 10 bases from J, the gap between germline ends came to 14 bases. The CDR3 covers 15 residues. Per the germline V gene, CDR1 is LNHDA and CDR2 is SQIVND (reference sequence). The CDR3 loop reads CASSIGPEGNSPLHF. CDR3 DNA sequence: TGTGCCAGTAGTATAGGGCCCGAGGGAAACTCACCCCTCCACTTT.

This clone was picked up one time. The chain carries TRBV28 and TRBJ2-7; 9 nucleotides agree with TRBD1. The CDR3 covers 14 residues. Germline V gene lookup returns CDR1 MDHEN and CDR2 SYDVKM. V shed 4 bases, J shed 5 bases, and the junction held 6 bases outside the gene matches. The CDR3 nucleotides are TGTGCCAGCAGTTCCCTGGACAGGGGCCACGAGCAGTACGTC. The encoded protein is CASSSLDRGHEQYV.

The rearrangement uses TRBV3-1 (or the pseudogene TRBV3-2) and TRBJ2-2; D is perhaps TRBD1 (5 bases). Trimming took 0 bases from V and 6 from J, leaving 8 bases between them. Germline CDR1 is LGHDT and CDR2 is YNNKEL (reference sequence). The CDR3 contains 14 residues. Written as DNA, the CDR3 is TGTGCCAGCAGCCAAGAGGCAGGGCCCGGGGAGCTGTTTTTT. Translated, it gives CASSQEAGPGELFF.

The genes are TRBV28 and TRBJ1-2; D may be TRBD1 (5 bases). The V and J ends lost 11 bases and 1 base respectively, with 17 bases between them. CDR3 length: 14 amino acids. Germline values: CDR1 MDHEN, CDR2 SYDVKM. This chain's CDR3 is CALSTGGDNYGYTF. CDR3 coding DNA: TGTGCCCTATCGACGGGGGGAGATAACTATGGCTACACCTTC.

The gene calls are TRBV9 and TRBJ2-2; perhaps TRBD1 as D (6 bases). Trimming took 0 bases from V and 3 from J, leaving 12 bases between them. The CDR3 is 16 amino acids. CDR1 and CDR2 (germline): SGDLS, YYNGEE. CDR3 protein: CASSVDQGLDTGELFF. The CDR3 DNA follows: TGTGCCAGCAGCGTAGATCAGGGGCTGGACACCGGGGAGCTGTTTTTT.

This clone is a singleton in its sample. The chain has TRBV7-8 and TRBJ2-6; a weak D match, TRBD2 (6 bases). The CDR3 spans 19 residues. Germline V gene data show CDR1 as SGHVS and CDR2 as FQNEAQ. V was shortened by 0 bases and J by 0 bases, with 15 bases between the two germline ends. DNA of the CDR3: TGTGCCAGCAGCTTAGCCCCCGGAGGGCCTAGCTCTGGGGCCAACGTCCTGACTTTC. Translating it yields CASSLAPGGPSSGANVLTF.

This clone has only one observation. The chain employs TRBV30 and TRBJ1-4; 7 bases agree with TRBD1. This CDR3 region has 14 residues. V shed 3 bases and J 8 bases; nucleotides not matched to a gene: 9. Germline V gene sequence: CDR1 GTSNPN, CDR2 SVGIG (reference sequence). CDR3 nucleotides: TGTGCCTGGAGCGACACCCCAGGGGGAGAAAAACTGTTTTTT. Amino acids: CAWSDTPGGEKLFF.

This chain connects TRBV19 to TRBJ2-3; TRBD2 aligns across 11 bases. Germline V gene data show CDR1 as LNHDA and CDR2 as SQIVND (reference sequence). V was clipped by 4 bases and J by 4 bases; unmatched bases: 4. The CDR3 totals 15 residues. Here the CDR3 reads CASSTGTSGADTQYF. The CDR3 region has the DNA TGTGCCAGTAGTACGGGGACTAGCGGAGCAGATACGCAGTATTTT. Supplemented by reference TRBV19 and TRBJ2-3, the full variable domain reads DGGITQSPKYLFRKEGQNVTLSCEQNLNHDAMYWYRQDPGQGLRLIYYSQIVNDFQKGDIAEGYSVSREKKESFPLTVTSAQKNPTAFYLCASSTGTSGADTQYFGPGTRLTVL.

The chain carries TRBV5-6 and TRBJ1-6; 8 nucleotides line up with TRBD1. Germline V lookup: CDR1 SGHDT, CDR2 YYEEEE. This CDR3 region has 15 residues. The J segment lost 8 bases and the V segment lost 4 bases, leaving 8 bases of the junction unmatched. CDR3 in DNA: TGTGCCAGCAGCAGCAATGGACAGGGTTATTCACCCCTCCACTTT. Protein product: CASSSNGQGYSPLHF.

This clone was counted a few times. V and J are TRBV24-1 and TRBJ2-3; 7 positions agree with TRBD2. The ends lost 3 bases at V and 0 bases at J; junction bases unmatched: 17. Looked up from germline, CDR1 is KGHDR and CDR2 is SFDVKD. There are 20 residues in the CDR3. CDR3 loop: CATSDPGWSGGGTSTDTQYF. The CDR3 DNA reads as TGTGCCACCAGTGATCCCGGGTGGTCGGGCGGGGGTACTAGCACAGATACGCAGTATTTT.

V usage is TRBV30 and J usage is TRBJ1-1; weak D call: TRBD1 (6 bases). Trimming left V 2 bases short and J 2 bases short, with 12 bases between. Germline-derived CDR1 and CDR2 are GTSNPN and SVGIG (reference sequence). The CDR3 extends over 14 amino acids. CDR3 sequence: CAWSFAGANTEAFF. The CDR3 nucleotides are TGTGCCTGGAGTTTCGCAGGGGCCAACACTGAAGCTTTCTTT.

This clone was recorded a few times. The CDR3 DNA reads TGCGCCAGCAGCTCTCAGGGCGGTCAGCCCCAGCATTTT. Encoded protein: CASSSQGGQPQHF. The rearrangement joins TRBV5-1 to TRBJ1-5, with a possible D match to TRBD1 (5 bases). Per germline, CDR1 SGHRS and CDR2 YFSETQ. Trimming shortened V by 3 bases and J by 6 bases, and 10 bases separated the two germline ends. CDR3 length: 13 amino acids.

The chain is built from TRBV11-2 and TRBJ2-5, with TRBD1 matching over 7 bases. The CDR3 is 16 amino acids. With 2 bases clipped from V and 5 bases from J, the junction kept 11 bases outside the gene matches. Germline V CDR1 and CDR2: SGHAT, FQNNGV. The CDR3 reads CASSLKVTGSGETQYF. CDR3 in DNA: TGTGCCAGCAGCTTAAAAGTGACAGGGTCGGGGGAGACCCAGTACTTC.

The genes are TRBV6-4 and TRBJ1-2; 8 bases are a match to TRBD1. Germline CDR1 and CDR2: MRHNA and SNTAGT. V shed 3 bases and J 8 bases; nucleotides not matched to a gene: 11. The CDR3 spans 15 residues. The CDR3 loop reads CASSEPLTGEDGYTF. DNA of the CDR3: TGTGCCAGCAGTGAACCCCTGACAGGGGAAGACGGCTACACCTTC.

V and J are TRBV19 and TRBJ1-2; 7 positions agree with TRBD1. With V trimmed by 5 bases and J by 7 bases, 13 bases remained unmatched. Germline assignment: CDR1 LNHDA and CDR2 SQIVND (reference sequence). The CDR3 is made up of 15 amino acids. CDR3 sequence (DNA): TGTGCCAGTAGTCCCCTACAGGGGTCACTTGGTGGCTACACCTTC. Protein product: CASSPLQGSLGGYTF.

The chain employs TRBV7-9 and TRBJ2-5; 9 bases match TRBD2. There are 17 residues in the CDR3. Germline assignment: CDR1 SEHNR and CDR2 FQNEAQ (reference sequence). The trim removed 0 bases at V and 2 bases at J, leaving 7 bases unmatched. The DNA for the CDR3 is TGTGCCAGCAGCTTAGCGGCTAGCGGGGAATTGCAAGAGACCCAGTACTTC. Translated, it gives CASSLAASGELQETQYF.

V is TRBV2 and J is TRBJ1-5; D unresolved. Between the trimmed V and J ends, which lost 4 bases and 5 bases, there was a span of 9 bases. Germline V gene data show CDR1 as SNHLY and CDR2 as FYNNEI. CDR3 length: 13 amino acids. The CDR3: CASSVERDQPQHF. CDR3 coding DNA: TGTGCCAGCAGTGTCGAGAGAGATCAGCCCCAGCATTTT. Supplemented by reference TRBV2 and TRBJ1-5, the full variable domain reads EPEVTQTPSHQVTQMGQEVILRCVPISNHLYFYWYRQILGQKVEFLVSFYNNEISEKSEIFDDQFSVERPDGSNFTLKIRSTKLEDSAMYFCASSVERDQPQHFGDGTRLSIL.

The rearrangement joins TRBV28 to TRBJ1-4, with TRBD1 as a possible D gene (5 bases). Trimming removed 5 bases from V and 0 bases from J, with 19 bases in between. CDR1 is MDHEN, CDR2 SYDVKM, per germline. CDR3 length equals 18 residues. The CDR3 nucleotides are TGTGCCAGCAGTCCTGGGGGAGGGCCAATTACAACTAATGAAAAACTGTTTTTT. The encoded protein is CASSPGGGPITTNEKLFF.